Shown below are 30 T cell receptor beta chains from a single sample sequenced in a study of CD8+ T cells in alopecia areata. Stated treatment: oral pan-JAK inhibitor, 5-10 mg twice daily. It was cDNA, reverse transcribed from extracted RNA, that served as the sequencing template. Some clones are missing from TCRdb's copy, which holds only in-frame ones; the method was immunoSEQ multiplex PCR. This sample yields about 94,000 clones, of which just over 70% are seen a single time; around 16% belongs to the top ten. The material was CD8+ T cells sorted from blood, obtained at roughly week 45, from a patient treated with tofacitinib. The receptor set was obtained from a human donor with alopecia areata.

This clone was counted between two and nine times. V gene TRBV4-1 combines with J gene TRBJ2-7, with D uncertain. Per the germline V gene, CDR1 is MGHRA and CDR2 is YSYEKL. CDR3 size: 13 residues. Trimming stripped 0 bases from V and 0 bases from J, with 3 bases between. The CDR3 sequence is CASSQESSYEQYF. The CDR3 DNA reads TGCGCCAGCAGCCAAGAAAGCTCCTACGAGCAGTACTTC.

Here the CDR3 reads CASSAGFAYQETQYF. In DNA form, the CDR3 reads TGTGCCAGCAGCGCCGGGTTCGCGTACCAAGAGACCCAGTACTTC. The chain carries TRBV13 and TRBJ2-5; D unclear. CDR1 and CDR2 from the germline V gene are PRHDT and FYEKMQ (reference sequence). V lost 5 bases, J lost 0 bases, and 13 bases lay in between. The CDR3 runs to 15 residues.

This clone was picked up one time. The CDR3 sequence is CSVGGGYGYTF. For the CDR3, the DNA is TGCAGCGTCGGCGGCGGGTATGGCTACACCTTC. The gene calls are TRBV29-1 and TRBJ1-2; D unresolved. This CDR3 region has 11 residues. Per germline, CDR1 SQVTM and CDR2 ANQGSEA. With 6 bases removed from V and 5 bases from J, the gap between germline ends came to 10 bases.

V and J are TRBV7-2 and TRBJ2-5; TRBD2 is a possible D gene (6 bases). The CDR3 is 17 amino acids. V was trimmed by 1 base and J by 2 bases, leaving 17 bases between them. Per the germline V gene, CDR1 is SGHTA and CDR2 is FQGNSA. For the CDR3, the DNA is TGTGCCAGCAGCTTAGGGGTCGCCGGAGGGCTGCAAGAGACCCAGTACTTC. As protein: CASSLGVAGGLQETQYF.

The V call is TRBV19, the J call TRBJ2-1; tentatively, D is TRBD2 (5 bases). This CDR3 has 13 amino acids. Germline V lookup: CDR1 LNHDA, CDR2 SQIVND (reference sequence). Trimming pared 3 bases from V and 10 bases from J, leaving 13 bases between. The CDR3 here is CASSMGGGGEQFF. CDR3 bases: TGTGCCAGTAGTATGGGTGGAGGAGGCGAGCAGTTCTTC.

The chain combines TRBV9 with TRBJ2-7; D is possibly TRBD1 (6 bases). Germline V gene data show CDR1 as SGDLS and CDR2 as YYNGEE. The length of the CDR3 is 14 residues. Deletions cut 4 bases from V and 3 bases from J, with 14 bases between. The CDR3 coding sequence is TGTGCCAGCAGCAAACAGGGCAGAGGCTACGAGCAGTACTTC. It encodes CASSKQGRGYEQYF.

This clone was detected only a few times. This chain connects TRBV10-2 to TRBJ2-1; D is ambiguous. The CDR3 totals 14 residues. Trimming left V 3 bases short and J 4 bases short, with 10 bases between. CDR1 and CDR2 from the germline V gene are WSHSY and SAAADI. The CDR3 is CASSEVASYNEQFF. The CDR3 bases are TGCGCCAGCAGTGAAGTCGCTAGTTACAATGAGCAGTTCTTC.

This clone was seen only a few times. The CDR3 nucleotides read TGTGCCAGCAGCCAAGTGACACAGAAGGGCTACGAGCAGTACTTC. Translation gives CASSQVTQKGYEQYF. This chain uses TRBV14 with TRBJ2-7; unclear D gene. The CDR3 extends over 15 amino acids. V was clipped by 1 base and J by 3 bases, with 13 bases between them. The germline CDR1 and CDR2 sequences are SGHDN and FVKESK.

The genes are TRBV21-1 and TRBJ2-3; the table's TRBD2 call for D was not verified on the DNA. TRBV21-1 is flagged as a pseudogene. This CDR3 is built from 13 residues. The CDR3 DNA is TGTGCCAGCAGTTGGCGGGGCACAGATACGCAGTATTTT. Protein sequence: CASSWRGTDTQYF.

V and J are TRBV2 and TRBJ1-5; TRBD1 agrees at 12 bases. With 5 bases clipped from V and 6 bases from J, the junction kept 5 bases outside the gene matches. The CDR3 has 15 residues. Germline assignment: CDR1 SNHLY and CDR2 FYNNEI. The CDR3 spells CASSSGQGAGQPQHF. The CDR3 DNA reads TGTGCCAGCAGTTCGGGACAGGGGGCTGGTCAGCCCCAGCATTTT.

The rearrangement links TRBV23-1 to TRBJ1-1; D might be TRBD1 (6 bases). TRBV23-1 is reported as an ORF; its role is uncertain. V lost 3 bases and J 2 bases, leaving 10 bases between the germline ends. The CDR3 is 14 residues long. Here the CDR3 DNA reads TGCGCCAGCAGTCAGAGACAGGTCAACACTGAAGCTTTCTTT. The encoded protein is CASSQRQVNTEAFF.

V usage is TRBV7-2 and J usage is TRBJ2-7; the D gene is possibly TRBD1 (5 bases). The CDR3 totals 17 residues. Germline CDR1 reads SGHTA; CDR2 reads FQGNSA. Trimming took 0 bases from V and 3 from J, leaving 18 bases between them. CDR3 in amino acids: CASSLAGAGSVGYEQYF. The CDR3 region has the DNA TGTGCCAGCAGCTTAGCGGGTGCAGGGTCAGTGGGCTACGAGCAGTACTTC.

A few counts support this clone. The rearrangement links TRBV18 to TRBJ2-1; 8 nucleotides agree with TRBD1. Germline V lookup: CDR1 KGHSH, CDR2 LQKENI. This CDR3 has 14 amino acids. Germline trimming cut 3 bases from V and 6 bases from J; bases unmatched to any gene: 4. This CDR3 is CASSPRTGFNEQFF. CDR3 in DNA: TGTGCCAGCTCACCTCGGACAGGGTTCAATGAGCAGTTCTTC.

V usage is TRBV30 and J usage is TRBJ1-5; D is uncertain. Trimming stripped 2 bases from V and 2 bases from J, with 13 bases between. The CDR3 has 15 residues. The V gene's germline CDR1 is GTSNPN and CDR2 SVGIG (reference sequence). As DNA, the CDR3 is TGTGCCTGGAGTTTGGAGGGAGTTGGCAATCAGCCCCAGCATTTT. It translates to CAWSLEGVGNQPQHF.

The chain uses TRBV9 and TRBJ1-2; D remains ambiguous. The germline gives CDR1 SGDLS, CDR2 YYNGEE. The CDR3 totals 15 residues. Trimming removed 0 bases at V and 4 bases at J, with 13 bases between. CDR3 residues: CASSVDPAAGYGYTF. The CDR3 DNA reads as TGTGCCAGCAGCGTAGACCCAGCGGCGGGCTATGGCTACACCTTC.

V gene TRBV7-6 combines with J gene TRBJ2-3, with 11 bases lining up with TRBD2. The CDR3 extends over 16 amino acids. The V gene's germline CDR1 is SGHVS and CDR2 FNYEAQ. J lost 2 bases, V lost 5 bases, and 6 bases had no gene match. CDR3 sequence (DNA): TGTGCCAGCAGCCTACAGACTAGCGGGATCACAGATACGCAGTATTTT. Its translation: CASSLQTSGITDTQYF.

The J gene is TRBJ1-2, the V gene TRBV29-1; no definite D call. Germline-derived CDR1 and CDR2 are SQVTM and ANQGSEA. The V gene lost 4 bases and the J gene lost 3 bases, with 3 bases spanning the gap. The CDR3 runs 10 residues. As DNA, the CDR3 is TGCAGCGTTGCCGACTATGGCTACACCTTC. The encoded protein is CSVADYGYTF.

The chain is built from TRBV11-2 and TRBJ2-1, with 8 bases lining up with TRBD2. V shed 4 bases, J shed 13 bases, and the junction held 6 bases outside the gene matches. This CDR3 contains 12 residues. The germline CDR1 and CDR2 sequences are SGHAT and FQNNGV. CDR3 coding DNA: TGTGCCAGCAGCTCGTCGCGGGGGGTTCAGTTCTTC. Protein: CASSSSRGVQFF.

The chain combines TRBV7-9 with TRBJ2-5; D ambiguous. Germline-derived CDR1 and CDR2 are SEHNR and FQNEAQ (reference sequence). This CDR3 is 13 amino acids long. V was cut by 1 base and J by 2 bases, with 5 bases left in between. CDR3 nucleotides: TGTGCCAGCAGCTTAGAGGGTCAAGAGACCCAGTACTTC. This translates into CASSLEGQETQYF. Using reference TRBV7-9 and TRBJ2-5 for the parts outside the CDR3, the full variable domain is DTGVSQNPRHKITKRGQNVTFRCDPISEHNRLYWYRQTLGQGPEFLTYFQNEAQLEKSRLLSDRFSAERPKGSFSTLEIQRTEQGDSAMYLCASSLEGQETQYFGPGTRLLVL.

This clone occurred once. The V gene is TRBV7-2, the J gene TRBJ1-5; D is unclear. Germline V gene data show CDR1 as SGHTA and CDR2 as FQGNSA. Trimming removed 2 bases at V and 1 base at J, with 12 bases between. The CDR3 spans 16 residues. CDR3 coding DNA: TGTGCCAGCAGCTTAAGTCGCGGATTAAGCAATCAGCCCCAGCATTTT. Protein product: CASSLSRGLSNQPQHF.

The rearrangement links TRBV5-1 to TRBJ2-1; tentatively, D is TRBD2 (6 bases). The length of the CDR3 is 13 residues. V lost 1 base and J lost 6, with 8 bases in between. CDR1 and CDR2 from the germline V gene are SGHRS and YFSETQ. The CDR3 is CASSLMGGNEQFF. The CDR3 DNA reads TGCGCCAGCAGCTTGATGGGGGGCAATGAGCAGTTCTTC.

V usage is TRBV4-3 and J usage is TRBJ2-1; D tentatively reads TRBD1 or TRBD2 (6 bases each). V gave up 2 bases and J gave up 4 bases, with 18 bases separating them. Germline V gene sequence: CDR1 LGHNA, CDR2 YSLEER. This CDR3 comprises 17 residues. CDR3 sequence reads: CASSQSDRGGPYNEQFF. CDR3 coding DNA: TGCGCCAGCAGCCAAAGTGATAGAGGGGGGCCTTACAATGAGCAGTTCTTC.

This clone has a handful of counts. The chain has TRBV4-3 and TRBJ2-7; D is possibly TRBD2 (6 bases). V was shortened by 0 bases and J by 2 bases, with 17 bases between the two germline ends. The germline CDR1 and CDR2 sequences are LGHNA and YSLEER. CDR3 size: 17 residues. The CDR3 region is CASSQDNPSDSPYEQYF. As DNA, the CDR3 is TGCGCCAGCAGCCAAGACAATCCTAGCGACAGCCCCTACGAGCAGTACTTC.

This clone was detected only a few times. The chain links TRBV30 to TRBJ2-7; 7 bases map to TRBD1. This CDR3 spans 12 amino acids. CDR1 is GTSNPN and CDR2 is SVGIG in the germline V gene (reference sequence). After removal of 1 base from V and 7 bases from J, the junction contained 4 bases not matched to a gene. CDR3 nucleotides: TGTGCCTGGAGTGGACAGGGATGGGAGCAGTACTTC. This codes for CAWSGQGWEQYF.

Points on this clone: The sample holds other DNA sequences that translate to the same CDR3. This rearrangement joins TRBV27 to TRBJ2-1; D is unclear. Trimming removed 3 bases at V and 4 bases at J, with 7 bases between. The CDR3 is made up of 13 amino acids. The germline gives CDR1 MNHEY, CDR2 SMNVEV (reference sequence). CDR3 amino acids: CASSLGIYNEQFF. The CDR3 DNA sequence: TGTGCCAGCAGTTTGGGGATATACAATGAGCAGTTCTTC.

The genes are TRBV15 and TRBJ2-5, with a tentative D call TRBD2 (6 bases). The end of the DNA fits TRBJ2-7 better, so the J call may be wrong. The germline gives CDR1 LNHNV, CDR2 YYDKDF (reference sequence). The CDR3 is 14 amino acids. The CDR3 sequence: CATSSSGSSYEQYF. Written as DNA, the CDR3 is TGTGCCACCAGCAGTAGCGGTTCCTCCTACGAGCAGTACTTC.

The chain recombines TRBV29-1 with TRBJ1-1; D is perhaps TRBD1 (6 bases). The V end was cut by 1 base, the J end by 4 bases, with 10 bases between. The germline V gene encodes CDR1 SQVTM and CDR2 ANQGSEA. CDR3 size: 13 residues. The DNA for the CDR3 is TGCAGCGTTGAAGGGGGGCCAAGCACTGAAGCTTTCTTT. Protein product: CSVEGGPSTEAFF.

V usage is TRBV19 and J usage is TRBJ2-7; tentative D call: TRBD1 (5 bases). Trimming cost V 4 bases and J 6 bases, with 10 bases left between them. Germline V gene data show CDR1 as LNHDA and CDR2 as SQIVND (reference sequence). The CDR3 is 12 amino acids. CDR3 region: CASSTGQAEQYF. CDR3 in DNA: TGTGCCAGTAGTACCGGACAAGCCGAGCAGTACTTC.

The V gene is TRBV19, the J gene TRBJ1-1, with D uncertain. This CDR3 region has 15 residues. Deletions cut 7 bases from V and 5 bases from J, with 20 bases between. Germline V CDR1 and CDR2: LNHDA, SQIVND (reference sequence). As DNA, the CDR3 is TGTGCCAGTATGAGCTCCCAACAGATATGGACTGAAGCTTTCTTT. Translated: CASMSSQQIWTEAFF. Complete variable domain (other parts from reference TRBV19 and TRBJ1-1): DGGITQSPKYLFRKEGQNVTLSCEQNLNHDAMYWYRQDPGQGLRLIYYSQIVNDFQKGDIAEGYSVSREKKESFPLTVTSAQKNPTAFYLCASMSSQQIWTEAFFGQGTRLTVV.

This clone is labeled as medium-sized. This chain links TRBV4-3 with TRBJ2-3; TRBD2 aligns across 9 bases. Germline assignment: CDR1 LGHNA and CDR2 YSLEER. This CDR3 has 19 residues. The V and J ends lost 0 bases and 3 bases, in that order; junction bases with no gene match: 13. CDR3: CASSQDNDWTSAGTDTQYF. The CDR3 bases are TGCGCCAGCAGCCAAGATAATGATTGGACTAGCGCTGGGACAGATACGCAGTATTTT.